This paragraph covers one TCR beta chain sequence. Uncontrolled infection, other autoimmune disease, pregnancy or lactation barred patients from enrollment. The length of the CDR3 is 16 residues. Trimming took 3 bases from V and 2 from J; bases not matched to a gene: 2. Germline V CDR1 and CDR2: SGDLS, YYNGEE. This sample is drawn from a study of T cells in Graves' hyperthyroidism and ophthalmopathy. RNA transcripts provided the source from which TCR beta CDR3 regions were amplified. In the first-round RT-PCR of the TCR CDR3, the HTBI primer set was used. In TCRdb, the multiplex PCR reads were re-called with MiXCR into one record per CDR3 protein. The table has about 350,000 distinct CDR3 sequences, 11% to 15% seen once; the top ten hold around 24%.

The rearrangement joins TRBV9 to TRBJ2-3, with TRBD2 matching over 14 bases. Sequencing was performed on blood. The clonotype was recovered from a woman aged 30 to 39 with Graves' hyperthyroidism. The CDR3 region is CASSAGLAGVTDTQYF. CDR3 sequence (DNA): TGTGCCAGCAGCGCGGGACTAGCGGGAGTCACAGATACGCAGTATTTT.